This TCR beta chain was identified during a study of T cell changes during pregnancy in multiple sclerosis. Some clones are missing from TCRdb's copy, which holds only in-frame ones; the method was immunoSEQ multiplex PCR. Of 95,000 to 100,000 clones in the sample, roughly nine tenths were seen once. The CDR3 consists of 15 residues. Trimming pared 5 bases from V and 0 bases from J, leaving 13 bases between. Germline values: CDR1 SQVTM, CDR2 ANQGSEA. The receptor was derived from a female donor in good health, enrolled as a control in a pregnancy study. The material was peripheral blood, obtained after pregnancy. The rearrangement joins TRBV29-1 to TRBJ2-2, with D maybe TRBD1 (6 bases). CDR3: CSVYQGSANTGELFF. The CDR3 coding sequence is TGCAGCGTTTACCAGGGGTCGGCGAACACCGGGGAGCTGTTTTTT.